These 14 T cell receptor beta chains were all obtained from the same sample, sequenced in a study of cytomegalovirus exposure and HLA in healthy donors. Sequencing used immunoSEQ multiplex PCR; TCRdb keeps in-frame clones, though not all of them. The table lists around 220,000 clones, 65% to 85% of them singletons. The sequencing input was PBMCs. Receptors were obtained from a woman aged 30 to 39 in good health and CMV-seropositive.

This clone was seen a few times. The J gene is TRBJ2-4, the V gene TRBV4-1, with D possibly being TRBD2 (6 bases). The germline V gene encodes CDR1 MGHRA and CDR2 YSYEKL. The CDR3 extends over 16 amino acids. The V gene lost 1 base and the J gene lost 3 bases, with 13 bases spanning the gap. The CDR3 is CASSQVVTSGKNIQYF. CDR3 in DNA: TGCGCCAGCAGCCAAGTTGTGACTAGTGGCAAAAACATTCAGTACTTC.

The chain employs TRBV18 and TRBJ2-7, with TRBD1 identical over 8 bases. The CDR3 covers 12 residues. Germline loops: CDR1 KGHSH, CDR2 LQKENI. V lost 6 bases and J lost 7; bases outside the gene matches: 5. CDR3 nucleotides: TGTGCCAGCTCGCCGACAGGGGAAGAGCAGTACTTC. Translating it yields CASSPTGEEQYF.

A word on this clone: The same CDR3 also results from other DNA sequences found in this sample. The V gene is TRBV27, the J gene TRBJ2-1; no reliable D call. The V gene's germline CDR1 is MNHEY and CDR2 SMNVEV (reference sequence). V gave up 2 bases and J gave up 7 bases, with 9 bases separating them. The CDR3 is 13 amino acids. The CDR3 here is CASSLAGFNEQFF. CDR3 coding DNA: TGTGCCAGCAGTTTAGCCGGGTTTAATGAGCAGTTCTTC.

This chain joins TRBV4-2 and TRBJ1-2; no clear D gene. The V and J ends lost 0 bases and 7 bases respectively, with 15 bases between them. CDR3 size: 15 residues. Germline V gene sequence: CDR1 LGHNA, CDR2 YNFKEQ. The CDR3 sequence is CASSQDLTGRRGYTF. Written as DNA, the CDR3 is TGTGCCAGCAGCCAAGATCTGACGGGCCGACGTGGCTACACCTTC.

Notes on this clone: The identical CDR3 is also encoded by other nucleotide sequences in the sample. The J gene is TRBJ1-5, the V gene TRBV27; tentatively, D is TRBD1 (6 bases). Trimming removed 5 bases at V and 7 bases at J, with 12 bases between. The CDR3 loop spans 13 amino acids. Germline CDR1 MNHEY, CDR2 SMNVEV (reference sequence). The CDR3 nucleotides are TGTGCCAGCAGTGGAGGGGGGATCCAGCCCCAGCATTTT. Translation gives CASSGGGIQPQHF.

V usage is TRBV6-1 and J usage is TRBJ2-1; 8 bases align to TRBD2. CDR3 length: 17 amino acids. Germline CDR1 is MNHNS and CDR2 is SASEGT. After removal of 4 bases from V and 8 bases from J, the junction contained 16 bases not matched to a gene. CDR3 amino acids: CASSASLSGLVFYEQFF. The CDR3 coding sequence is TGTGCCAGCAGTGCCTCGCTCTCGGGACTAGTGTTCTATGAGCAGTTCTTC.

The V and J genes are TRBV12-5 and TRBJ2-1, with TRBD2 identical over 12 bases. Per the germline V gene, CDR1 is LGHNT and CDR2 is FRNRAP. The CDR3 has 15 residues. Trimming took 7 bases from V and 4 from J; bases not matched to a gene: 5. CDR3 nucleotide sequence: TGTGCTAGTGCCACGGGGACTAGCGGGTACAATGAGCAGTTCTTC. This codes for CASATGTSGYNEQFF. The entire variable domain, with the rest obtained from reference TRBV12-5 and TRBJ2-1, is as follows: DARVTQTPRHKVTEMGQEVTMRCQPILGHNTVFWYRQTMMQGLELLAYFRNRAPLDDSGMPKDRFSAEMPDATLATLKIQPSEPRDSAVYFCASATGTSGYNEQFFGPGTRLTVL.

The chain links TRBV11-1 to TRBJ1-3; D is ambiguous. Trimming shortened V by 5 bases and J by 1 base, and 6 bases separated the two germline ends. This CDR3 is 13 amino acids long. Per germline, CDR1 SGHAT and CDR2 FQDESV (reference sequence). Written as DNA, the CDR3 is TGTGCCAGCAGCATCCCTTCTGGAAACACCATATATTTT. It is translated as CASSIPSGNTIYF.

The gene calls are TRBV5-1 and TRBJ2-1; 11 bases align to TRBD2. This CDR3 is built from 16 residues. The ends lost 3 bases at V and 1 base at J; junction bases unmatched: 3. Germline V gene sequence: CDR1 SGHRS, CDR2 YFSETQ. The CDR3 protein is CASSWGTSGSYNEQFF. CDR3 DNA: TGCGCCAGCAGCTGGGGGACTAGCGGATCCTACAATGAGCAGTTCTTC.

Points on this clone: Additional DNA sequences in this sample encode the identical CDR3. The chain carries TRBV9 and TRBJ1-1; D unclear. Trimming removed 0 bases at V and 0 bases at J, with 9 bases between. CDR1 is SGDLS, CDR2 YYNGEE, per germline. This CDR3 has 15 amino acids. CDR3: CASSVVGGLNTEAFF. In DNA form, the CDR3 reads TGTGCCAGCAGCGTAGTTGGAGGTTTGAACACTGAAGCTTTCTTT.

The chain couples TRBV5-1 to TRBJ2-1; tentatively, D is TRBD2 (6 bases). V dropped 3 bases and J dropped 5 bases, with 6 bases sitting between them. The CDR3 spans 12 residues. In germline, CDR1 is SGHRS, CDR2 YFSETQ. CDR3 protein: CASSWGDNEQFF. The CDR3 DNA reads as TGCGCCAGCAGCTGGGGGGACAATGAGCAGTTCTTC.

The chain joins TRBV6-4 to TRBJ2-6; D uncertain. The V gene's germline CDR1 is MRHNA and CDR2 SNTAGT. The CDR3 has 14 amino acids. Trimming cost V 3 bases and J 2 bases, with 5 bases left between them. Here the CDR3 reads CASSEGTGANVLTF. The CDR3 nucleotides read TGTGCCAGCAGTGAGGGAACTGGGGCCAACGTCCTGACTTTC.

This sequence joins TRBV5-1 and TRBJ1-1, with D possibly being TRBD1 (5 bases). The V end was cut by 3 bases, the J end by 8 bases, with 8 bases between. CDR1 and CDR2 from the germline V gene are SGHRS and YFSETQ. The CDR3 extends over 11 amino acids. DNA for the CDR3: TGCGCCAGCAGCTCATACAGGGAAGCTTTCTTT. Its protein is CASSSYREAFF.

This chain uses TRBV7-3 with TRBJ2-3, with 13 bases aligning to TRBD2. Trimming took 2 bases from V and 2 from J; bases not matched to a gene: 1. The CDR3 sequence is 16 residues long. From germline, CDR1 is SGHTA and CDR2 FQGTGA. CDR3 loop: CASSLGTSGDTDTQYF. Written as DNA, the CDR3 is TGTGCCAGCAGCTTAGGGACTAGCGGGGACACAGATACGCAGTATTTT.